Described below is a single T cell receptor beta chain sequence and its context. No antigen is known for it. These data come from a study of cytomegalovirus exposure and HLA in healthy donors. Study results and limitations: When a later analysis compared HLA-associated TCR beta chains with equally common others, the HLA-associated chains turned out to be more clonally expanded and to have lower generation probabilities. The majority of TCR sequences were rare, yet some public TCRs appeared in many donors. TCR beta chains numbering roughly 150 were designated cytomegalovirus-associated.

The CDR3 has 15 residues. Trimming at V came to 0 bases and at J to 2 bases, leaving 3 bases not matched to a gene. From germline, CDR1 is KGHSH and CDR2 LQKENI. PCR involved 60 Vbeta and 13 Jbeta primers. Measured with immunoSEQ multiplex PCR; TCRdb has only the in-frame clones, and not every one. The sample includes 65,000 to 90,000 clones, approximately 80% of them seen just once. The chain recombines TRBV18 with TRBJ2-7; 8 bases fit TRBD1. Sequenced sample: PBMCs. The TCR originated in a man aged 35 to 55 in good health and CMV-seronegative. CDR3 region: CASSPPGQVPYEQYF. Here the CDR3 DNA reads TGTGCCAGCTCACCACCGGGACAGGTTCCCTACGAGCAGTACTTC.